These 6 T cell receptor beta chains originate from one sample sequenced in a study of tissue T cells after allogeneic stem cell transplantation. Data came from immunoSEQ multiplex PCR; TCRdb stores just in-frame clones and leaves some out. The table has 800 to 1,200 clones, approximately 79% seen once; the top ten hold around 21%. Sequenced material: spleen tissue, taken at autopsy. These receptors all come from a female patient aged 18 to 49 with steroid-refractory graft-versus-host disease after an allogeneic stem cell transplant. The graft donor may be the source of some T cells.

The rearrangement joins TRBV5-1 to TRBJ2-5; D unresolved. CDR1 and CDR2 (germline): SGHRS, YFSETQ. The V end was cut by 0 bases, the J end by 5 bases, with 17 bases between. The CDR3 length is 16 residues. CDR3 sequence reads: CASSLGVRPPGETQYF. CDR3 in DNA: TGCGCCAGCAGCTTGGGGGTCAGGCCCCCCGGGGAGACCCAGTACTTC.

The chain combines TRBV24-1 with TRBJ2-5; a possible D gene is TRBD1 (5 bases). This CDR3 is 15 amino acids long. Germline V gives CDR1 KGHDR, CDR2 SFDVKD. V shed 4 bases and J shed 5 bases, with 16 bases lying between them. The CDR3 region has the DNA TGTGCCACCAGTGACCCCTCAGGGATACGGGAGACCCAGTACTTC. Translating gives CATSDPSGIRETQYF.

This clone was seen more than once but under ten times. The chain employs TRBV10-3 and TRBJ1-1; D remains unclear. The CDR3 is 13 amino acids. Germline CDR1 is ENHRY and CDR2 is SYGVKD. The V gene lost 6 bases and the J gene lost 9 bases, with 17 bases spanning the gap. In nucleotides, the CDR3 is TGTGCCATCAGGGGCGGTGGCGAAGGCCAAGCTTTCTTT. Its translation is CAIRGGGEGQAFF.

This clone was counted a few times. This chain connects TRBV27 to TRBJ2-7; 7 bases fit TRBD2. The germline V gene has CDR1 MNHEY and CDR2 SMNVEV (reference sequence). This CDR3 is built from 15 residues. Trimming at V came to 3 bases and at J to 2 bases, leaving 7 bases not matched to a gene. The CDR3 DNA sequence: TGTGCCAGCAGTTTGCGACTAGCTTCTACCTACGAGCAGTACTTC. Protein product: CASSLRLASTYEQYF.

The V gene is TRBV5-4, the J gene TRBJ1-2; possibly TRBD1 for D (5 bases). The CDR3 consists of 12 residues. Trimming stripped 5 bases from V and 6 bases from J, with 11 bases between. From germline, CDR1 is SGHNT and CDR2 YYREEE (reference sequence). The CDR3 sequence: CASRIPGNGYTF. The CDR3 nucleotides are TGTGCCAGCAGGATACCAGGGAATGGCTACACCTTC. Based on the CDR3 plus reference TRBV5-4 and TRBJ1-2, the full variable domain is ETGVTQSPTHLIKTRGQQVTLRCSSQSGHNTVSWYQQALGQGPQFIFQYYREEENGRGNFPPRFSGLQFPNYSSELNVNALELDDSALYLCASRIPGNGYTFGSGTRLTVV.

The V and J genes are TRBV9 and TRBJ1-1; D ambiguous. Germline values: CDR1 SGDLS, CDR2 YYNGEE. The CDR3 covers 13 residues. V was cut by 0 bases and J by 1 base, with 4 bases left in between. This chain's CDR3 is CASSVASNTEAFF. CDR3 nucleotide sequence: TGTGCCAGCAGCGTAGCCTCGAACACTGAAGCTTTCTTT. Full variable domain (remainder filled in from reference TRBV9 and TRBJ1-1): DSGVTQTPKHLITATGQRVTLRCSPRSGDLSVYWYQQSLDQGLQFLIQYYNGEERAKGNILERFSAQQFPDLHSELNLSSLELGDSALYFCASSVASNTEAFFGQGTRLTVV.